These 9 T cell receptor beta chains were all obtained from the same sample, sequenced in a study of cytomegalovirus exposure and HLA in healthy donors. Sequenced by immunoSEQ multiplex PCR; TCRdb stores in-frame clones only, minus some. Of under 65,000 clones in the sample, roughly 95% were seen once. Sample: PBMCs. These TCRs come from a woman under 30 in good health and CMV-seropositive.

The CDR3 DNA is TGCGCCAGCAGCTTCTCGGGGGAAGCCTACGAGCAGTACTTC. Translating gives CASSFSGEAYEQYF. The V and J genes are TRBV5-1 and TRBJ2-7; possibly TRBD2 for D (6 bases). This CDR3 comprises 14 residues. The V end was cut by 2 bases, the J end by 2 bases, with 11 bases between. CDR1 is SGHRS and CDR2 is YFSETQ in the germline V gene.

The rearrangement joins TRBV6-6 to TRBJ2-7; D uncertain. The V gene's germline CDR1 is MNHNY and CDR2 SVGAGI (reference sequence). V was pared by 6 bases and J by 3 bases, with 15 bases between. This CDR3 has 14 amino acids. In DNA form, the CDR3 reads TGTGCCAGCAGCAGCTCAACAGATTACTACGAGCAGTACTTC. Translated, it gives CASSSSTDYYEQYF.

The DNA of the CDR3 is TGTGCCTGGAGTGCGTCGAGCTCGACAGATACGCAGTATTTT. Its protein is CAWSASSSTDTQYF. The rearrangement uses TRBV30 and TRBJ2-3; D is undetermined. V was cut by 1 base and J by 3 bases, with 11 bases left in between. The CDR3 runs to 14 residues. The germline V gene has CDR1 GTSNPN and CDR2 SVGIG (reference sequence).

This chain uses TRBV28 with TRBJ2-2; TRBD2 might be the D (6 bases). The V and J ends lost 3 bases and 1 base respectively, with 21 bases between them. The germline V gene has CDR1 MDHEN and CDR2 SYDVKM. This CDR3 has 19 amino acids. DNA of the CDR3: TGTGCCAGCAGTTTCGGGGTGGTCTGGCCGGGAGAGAACACCGGGGAGCTGTTTTTT. This encodes CASSFGVVWPGENTGELFF.

The rearrangement links TRBV5-1 to TRBJ1-4, with D uncertain. This CDR3 comprises 13 residues. Looked up from germline, CDR1 is SGHRS and CDR2 is YFSETQ. V was trimmed by 0 bases and J by 4 bases, leaving 4 bases between them. This CDR3 is CASSLAINEKLFF. The CDR3 nucleotides are TGCGCCAGCAGCTTGGCTATTAATGAAAAACTGTTTTTT.

This clone was picked up a small number of times. The rearrangement uses TRBV2 and TRBJ1-1; TRBD1 might be the D (6 bases). The CDR3 covers 15 residues. Deletions cut 5 bases from V and 3 bases from J, with 16 bases between. Germline V gene sequence: CDR1 SNHLY, CDR2 FYNNEI. CDR3 in amino acids: CASSLGAGVDTEAFF. CDR3 nucleotide sequence: TGTGCCAGCAGTCTCGGCGCAGGGGTAGACACTGAAGCTTTCTTT. Looking up the rest from reference TRBV2 and TRBJ1-1 gives the full variable domain: EPEVTQTPSHQVTQMGQEVILRCVPISNHLYFYWYRQILGQKVEFLVSFYNNEISEKSEIFDDQFSVERPDGSNFTLKIRSTKLEDSAMYFCASSLGAGVDTEAFFGQGTRLTVV.

The chain is built from TRBV9 and TRBJ1-3; 9 bases are shared with TRBD1. Germline assignment: CDR1 SGDLS and CDR2 YYNGEE. V lost 3 bases to trimming and J lost 6 bases; unmatched junction nucleotides: 7. The CDR3 is 15 residues long. CDR3 coding DNA: TGTGCCAGCAGCGAGGGGACAGGGAACCAAAACACCATATATTTT. It yields the protein CASSEGTGNQNTIYF.

The chain combines TRBV27 with TRBJ1-2, with TRBD1 identical over 7 bases. Trimming cost V 6 bases and J 2 bases; bases outside gene matches: 6. This CDR3 is built from 14 residues. CDR1 and CDR2 from the germline V gene are MNHEY and SMNVEV (reference sequence). In DNA form, the CDR3 reads TGTGCCAGCAGAGTCCCGACAGGGAACTATGGCTACACCTTC. Its translation is CASRVPTGNYGYTF.

This chain links TRBV5-6 with TRBJ2-1; 13 bases line up with TRBD2. The CDR3 sequence is 19 residues long. After removal of 5 bases from V and 0 bases from J, the junction contained 11 bases not matched to a gene. Germline V gene lookup returns CDR1 SGHDT and CDR2 YYEEEE. CDR3 DNA: TGTGCCAGCAGTTTAAGACTAGCGGGAGGCTCAAGCTCCTACAATGAGCAGTTCTTC. This gives the protein CASSLRLAGGSSSYNEQFF.